The clone carrying this TCR beta chain appeared a few times. The CDR3 contains 15 residues. V shed 1 base and J 2 bases; nucleotides not matched to a gene: 4. The germline V gene encodes CDR1 SGDLS and CDR2 YYNGEE. Only in-frame clones appear in the TCRdb table, and some are missing; sequencing was by immunoSEQ multiplex PCR. Of 120,000 to 150,000 clones detected, around 88% appear once; the ten largest clones hold about 1.5%. This specimen comes from a study of blood T cell repertoires in COVID-19. Sequenced material: peripheral blood. The chain joins TRBV9 to TRBJ1-2; 8 bases map to TRBD1. The sequence was obtained from a woman aged 55 to 70 with acute or convalescent COVID-19. The CDR3 spells CASSVTGQVNYGYTF. CDR3 nucleotide sequence: TGTGCCAGCAGCGTAACGGGACAGGTCAACTATGGCTACACCTTC.